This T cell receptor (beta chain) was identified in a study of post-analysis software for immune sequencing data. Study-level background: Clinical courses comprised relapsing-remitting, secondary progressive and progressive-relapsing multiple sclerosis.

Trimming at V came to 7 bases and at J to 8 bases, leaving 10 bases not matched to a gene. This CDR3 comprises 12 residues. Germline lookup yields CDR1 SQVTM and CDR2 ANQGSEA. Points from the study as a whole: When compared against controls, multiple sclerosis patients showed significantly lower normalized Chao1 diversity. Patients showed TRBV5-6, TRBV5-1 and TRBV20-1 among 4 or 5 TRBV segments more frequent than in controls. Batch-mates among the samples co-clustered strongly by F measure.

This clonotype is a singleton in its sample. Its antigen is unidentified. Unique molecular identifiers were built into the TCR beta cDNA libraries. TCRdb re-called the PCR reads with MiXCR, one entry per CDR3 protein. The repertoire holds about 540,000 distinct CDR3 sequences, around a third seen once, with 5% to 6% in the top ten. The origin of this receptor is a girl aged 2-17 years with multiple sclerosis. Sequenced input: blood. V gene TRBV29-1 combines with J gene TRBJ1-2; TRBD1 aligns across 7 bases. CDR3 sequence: CSANQGGGGYTF. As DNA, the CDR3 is TGCAGCGCTAATCAGGGGGGGGGGGGCTACACCTTC.